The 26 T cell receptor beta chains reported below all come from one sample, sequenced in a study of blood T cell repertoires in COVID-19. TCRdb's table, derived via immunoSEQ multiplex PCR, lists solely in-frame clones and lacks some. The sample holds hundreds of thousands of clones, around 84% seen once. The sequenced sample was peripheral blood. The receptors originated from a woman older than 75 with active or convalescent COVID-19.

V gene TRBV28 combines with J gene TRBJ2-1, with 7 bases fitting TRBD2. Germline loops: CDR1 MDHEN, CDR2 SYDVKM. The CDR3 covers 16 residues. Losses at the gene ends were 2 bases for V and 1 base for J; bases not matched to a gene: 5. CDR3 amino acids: CASSLESGGSYNEQFF. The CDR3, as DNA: TGTGCCAGCAGTTTAGAGTCGGGGGGTTCCTACAATGAGCAGTTCTTC.

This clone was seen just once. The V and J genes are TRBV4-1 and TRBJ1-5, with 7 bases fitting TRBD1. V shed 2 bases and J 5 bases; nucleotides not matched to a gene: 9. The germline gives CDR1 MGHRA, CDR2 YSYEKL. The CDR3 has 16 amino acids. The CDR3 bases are TGCGCCAGCAGCCAACGGAGCACAGGGGAGGATCAGCCCCAGCATTTT. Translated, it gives CASSQRSTGEDQPQHF.

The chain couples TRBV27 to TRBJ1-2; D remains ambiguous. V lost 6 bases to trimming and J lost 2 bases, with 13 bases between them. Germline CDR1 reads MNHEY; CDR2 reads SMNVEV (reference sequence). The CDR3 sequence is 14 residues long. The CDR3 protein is CASRGTTGNYGYTF. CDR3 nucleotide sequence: TGTGCCAGCAGGGGAACGACGGGAAACTATGGCTACACCTTC.

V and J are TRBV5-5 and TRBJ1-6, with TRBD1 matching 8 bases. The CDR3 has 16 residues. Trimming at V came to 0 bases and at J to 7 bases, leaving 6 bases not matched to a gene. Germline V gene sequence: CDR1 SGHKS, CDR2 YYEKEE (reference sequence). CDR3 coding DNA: TGTGCCAGCAGCTTGGCGCAGGGGGCAGACAATTCACCCCTCCACTTT. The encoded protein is CASSLAQGADNSPLHF.

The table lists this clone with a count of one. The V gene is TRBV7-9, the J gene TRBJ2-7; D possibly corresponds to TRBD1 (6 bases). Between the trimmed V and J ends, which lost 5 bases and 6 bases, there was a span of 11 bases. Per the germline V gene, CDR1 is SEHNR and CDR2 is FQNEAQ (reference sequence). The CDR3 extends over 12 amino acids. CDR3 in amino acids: CASSPQGSEQYF. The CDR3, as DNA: TGTGCCAGCAGCCCTCAGGGGTCCGAGCAGTACTTC. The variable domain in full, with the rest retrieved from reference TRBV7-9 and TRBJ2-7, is DTGVSQNPRHKITKRGQNVTFRCDPISEHNRLYWYRQTLGQGPEFLTYFQNEAQLEKSRLLSDRFSAERPKGSFSTLEIQRTEQGDSAMYLCASSPQGSEQYFGPGTRLTVT.

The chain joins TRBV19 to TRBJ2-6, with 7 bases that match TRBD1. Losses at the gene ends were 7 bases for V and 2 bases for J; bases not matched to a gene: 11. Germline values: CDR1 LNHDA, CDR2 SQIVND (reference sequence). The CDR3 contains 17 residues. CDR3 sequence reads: CASIRTGLLPGANVLTF. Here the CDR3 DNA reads TGTGCCAGTATCAGGACAGGCCTACTCCCTGGGGCCAACGTCCTGACTTTC.

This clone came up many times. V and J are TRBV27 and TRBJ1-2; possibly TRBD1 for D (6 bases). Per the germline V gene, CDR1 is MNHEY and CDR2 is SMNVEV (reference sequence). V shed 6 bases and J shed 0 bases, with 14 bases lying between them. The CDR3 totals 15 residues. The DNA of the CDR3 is TGTGCCAGCAGGATACAGGGAAGACCTAACTATGGCTACACCTTC. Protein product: CASRIQGRPNYGYTF.

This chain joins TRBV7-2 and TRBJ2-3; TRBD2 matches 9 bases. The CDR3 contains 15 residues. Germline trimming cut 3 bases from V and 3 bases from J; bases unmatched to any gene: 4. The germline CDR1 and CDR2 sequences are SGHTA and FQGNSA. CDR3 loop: CASSFSGGRTDTQYF. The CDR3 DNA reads TGTGCCAGCAGCTTTAGCGGGGGCCGAACAGATACGCAGTATTTT. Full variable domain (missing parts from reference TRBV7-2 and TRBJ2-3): GAGVSQSPSNKVTEKGKDVELRCDPISGHTALYWYRQSLGQGLEFLIYFQGNSAPDKSGLPSDRFSAERTGGSVSTLTIQRTQQEDSAVYLCASSFSGGRTDTQYFGPGTRLTVL.

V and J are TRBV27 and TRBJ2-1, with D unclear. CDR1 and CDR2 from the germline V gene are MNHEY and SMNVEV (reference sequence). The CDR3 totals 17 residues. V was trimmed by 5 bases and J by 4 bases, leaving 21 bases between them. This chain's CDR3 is CASSLDGRKGEYNEQFF. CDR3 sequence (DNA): TGTGCCAGCAGTCTAGACGGTAGGAAAGGTGAATACAATGAGCAGTTCTTC.

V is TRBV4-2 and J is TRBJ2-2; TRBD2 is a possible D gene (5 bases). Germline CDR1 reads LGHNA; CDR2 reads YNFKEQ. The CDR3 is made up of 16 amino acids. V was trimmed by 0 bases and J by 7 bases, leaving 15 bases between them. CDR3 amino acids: CASSQEGRGRSGELFF. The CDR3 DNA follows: TGTGCCAGCAGCCAAGAAGGAAGAGGGCGTAGCGGGGAGCTGTTTTTT.

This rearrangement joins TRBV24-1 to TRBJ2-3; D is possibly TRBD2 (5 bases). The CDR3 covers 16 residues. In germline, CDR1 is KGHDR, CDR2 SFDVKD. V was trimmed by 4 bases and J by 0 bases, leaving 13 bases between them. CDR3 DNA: TGTGCCACCAGTGAGAAGACTACCCCAAGCACAGATACGCAGTATTTT. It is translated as CATSEKTTPSTDTQYF.

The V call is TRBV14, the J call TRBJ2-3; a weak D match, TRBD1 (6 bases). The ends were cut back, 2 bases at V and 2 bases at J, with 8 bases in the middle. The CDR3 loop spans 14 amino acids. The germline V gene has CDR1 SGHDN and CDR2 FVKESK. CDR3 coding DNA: TGTGCCAGCAGCCAACAGGGGTTCACAGATACGCAGTATTTT. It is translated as CASSQQGFTDTQYF.

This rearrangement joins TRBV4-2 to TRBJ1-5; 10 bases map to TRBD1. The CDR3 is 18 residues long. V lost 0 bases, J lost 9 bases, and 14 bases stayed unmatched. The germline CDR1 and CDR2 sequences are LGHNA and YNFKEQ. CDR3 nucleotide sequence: TGTGCCAGCAGCCAAGAGGGGACGGACAGGGGGTTCGCAGGGCCCCAGCATTTT. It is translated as CASSQEGTDRGFAGPQHF.

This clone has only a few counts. CDR3 in DNA: TGCGCCAGCAGCCAATTTACCGGGACAGAAGGCTATGGCTACACCTTC. It yields the protein CASSQFTGTEGYGYTF. J is TRBJ1-2 and V is TRBV10-1, with 7 bases identical to TRBD1. This CDR3 has 16 amino acids. Germline CDR1 WNHNN, CDR2 SYGVQD (reference sequence). The trim removed 6 bases at V and 4 bases at J, leaving 14 bases unmatched.

The CDR3 DNA is TGTGCCAGCAGTGCCAGGGGGCTGGGTACAGATACGCAGTATTTT. This encodes CASSARGLGTDTQYF. The rearrangement joins TRBV27 to TRBJ2-3, with 8 bases identical to TRBD1. This CDR3 comprises 15 residues. Germline loops: CDR1 MNHEY, CDR2 SMNVEV (reference sequence). After removal of 5 bases from V and 3 bases from J, the junction contained 7 bases not matched to a gene.

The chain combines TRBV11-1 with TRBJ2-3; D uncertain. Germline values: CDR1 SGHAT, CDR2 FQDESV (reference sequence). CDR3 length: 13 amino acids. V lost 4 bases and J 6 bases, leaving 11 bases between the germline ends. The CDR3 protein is CASSSHPRDTQYF. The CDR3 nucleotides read TGTGCCAGCAGCTCCCACCCCCGGGATACGCAGTATTTT. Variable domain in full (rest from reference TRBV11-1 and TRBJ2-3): EAEVAQSPRYKITEKSQAVAFWCDPISGHATLYWYRQILGQGPELLVQFQDESVVDDSQLPKDRFSAERLKGVDSTLKIQPAELGDSAMYLCASSSHPRDTQYFGPGTRLTVL.

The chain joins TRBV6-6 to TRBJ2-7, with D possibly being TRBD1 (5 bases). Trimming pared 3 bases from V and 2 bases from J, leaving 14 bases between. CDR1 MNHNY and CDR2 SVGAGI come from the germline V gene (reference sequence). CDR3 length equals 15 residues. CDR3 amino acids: CASSYRRQLPYEQYF. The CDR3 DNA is TGTGCCAGCAGTTATAGACGACAGCTACCCTACGAGCAGTACTTC.

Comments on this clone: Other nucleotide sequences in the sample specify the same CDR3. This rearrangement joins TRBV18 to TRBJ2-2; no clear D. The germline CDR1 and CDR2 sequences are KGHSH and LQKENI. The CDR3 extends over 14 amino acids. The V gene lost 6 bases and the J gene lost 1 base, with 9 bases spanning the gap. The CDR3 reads CASSPSRNTGELFF. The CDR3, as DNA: TGTGCCAGCTCCCCTTCTCGGAACACCGGGGAGCTGTTTTTT.

The CDR3 region has the DNA TGTGCCAGCAGTCAGCGAAGAGACGAGCAGTACTTC. Translation: CASSQRRDEQYF. V gene TRBV6-5 combines with J gene TRBJ2-7; D not resolved. The CDR3 totals 12 residues. CDR1 and CDR2 from the germline V gene are MNHEY and SVGAGI. The V and J ends lost 5 bases and 5 bases respectively, with 10 bases between them.

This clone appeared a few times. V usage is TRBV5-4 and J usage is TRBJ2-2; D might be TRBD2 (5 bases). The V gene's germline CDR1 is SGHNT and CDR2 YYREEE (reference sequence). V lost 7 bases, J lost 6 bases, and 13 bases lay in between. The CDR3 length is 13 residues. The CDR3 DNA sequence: TGTGCCAGCCGTGGGAGTCCTTCCGGGGAGCTGTTTTTT. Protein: CASRGSPSGELFF.

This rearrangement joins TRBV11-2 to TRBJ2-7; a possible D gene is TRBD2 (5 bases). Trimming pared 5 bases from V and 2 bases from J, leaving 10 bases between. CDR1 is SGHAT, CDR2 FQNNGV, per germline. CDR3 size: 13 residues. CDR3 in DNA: TGTGCCAGCAGCCAAGCGGTAACCTACGAGCAGTACTTC. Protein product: CASSQAVTYEQYF.

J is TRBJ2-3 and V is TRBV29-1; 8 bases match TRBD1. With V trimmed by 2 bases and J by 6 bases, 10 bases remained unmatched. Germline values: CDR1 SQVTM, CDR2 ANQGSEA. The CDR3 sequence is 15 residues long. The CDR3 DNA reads TGCAGCGTTGAAAAGGCGCCAGGGGGCCGGGATACGCAGTATTTT. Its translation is CSVEKAPGGRDTQYF.

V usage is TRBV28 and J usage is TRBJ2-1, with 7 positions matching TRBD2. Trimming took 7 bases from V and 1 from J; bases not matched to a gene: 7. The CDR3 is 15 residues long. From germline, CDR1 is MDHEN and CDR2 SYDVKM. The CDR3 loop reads CASTTGTISYNEQFF. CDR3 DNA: TGTGCCAGCACTACCGGGACTATTTCCTACAATGAGCAGTTCTTC.

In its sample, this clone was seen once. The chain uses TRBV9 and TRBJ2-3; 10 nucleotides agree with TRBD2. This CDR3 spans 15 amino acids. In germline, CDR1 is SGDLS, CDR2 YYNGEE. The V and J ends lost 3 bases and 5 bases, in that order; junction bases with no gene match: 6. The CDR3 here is CASSASGGVGDTQYF. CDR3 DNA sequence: TGTGCCAGCAGCGCCAGCGGGGGGGTCGGAGATACGCAGTATTTT.

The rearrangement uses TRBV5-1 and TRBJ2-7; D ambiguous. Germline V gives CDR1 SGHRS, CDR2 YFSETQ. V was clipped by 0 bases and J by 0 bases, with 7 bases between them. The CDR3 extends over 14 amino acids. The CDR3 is CASSLDYRSYEQYF. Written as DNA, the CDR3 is TGCGCCAGCAGCTTGGATTATCGCTCCTACGAGCAGTACTTC. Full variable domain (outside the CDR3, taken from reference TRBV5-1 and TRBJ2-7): KAGVTQTPRYLIKTRGQQVTLSCSPISGHRSVSWYQQTPGQGLQFLFEYFSETQRNKGNFPGRFSGRQFSNSRSEMNVSTLELGDSALYLCASSLDYRSYEQYFGPGTRLTVT.

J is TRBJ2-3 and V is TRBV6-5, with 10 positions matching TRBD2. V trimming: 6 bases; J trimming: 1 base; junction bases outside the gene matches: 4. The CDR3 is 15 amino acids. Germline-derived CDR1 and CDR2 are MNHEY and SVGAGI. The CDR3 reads CASSLGTSGTDTQYF. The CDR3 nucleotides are TGTGCCAGCAGCCTGGGGACTAGCGGCACAGATACGCAGTATTTT.